These 14 T cell receptor beta chains came from one sample sequenced in a study of immune cell composition in non-small cell lung cancer (dated by TCRdb to about 2017). Libraries came from the immunoSEQ multiplex PCR assay. TCRdb took this table from immuneACCESS and kept in-frame rearrangements with V and J called. Such tables lack part of the clones; where checked against another copy, unresolved V genes explain under half of the gap, and the rest is unexplained. A total of around 3,400 clones appear in this sample, 74% of them only once. The top ten clones comprise roughly 29% of the sample. Normal lung samples came from the same patient and were non-adjacent lung tissue collected as far from the tumour as possible, with a minimum distance of 3 cm. Sequences were obtained from non-adjacent lung tissue. Receptors originate from a human donor with non-small cell lung cancer.

The table lists this clone with a few counts. The V and J genes are TRBV28 and TRBJ1-5; 7 positions agree with TRBD1. The CDR3 loop spans 14 amino acids. The junction had 8 bases not matched to a gene; V was cut back by 6 bases and J by 6 bases. Germline V gene data show CDR1 as MDHEN and CDR2 as SYDVKM. The DNA of the CDR3 is TGTGCCAGCAGCCCTCGACAGGGCTTTCAGCCCCAGCATTTT. It is translated as CASSPRQGFQPQHF.

The chain has TRBV11-2 and TRBJ1-3, with no clear D. Germline V gene sequence: CDR1 SGHAT, CDR2 FQNNGV. This CDR3 is 15 amino acids long. V lost 2 bases and J 2 bases, leaving 10 bases between the germline ends. CDR3 nucleotides: TGTGCCAGCAGCTTAATTGGAGAGGCTGGAAACACCATATATTTT. It is translated as CASSLIGEAGNTIYF.

Only one count was recorded for this clone. The V and J genes are TRBV27 and TRBJ2-7, with D possibly matching TRBD1 (6 bases). Germline V CDR1 and CDR2: MNHEY, SMNVEV (reference sequence). V lost 8 bases to trimming and J lost 3 bases, with 17 bases between them. There are 14 residues in the CDR3. CDR3 DNA sequence: TGTGCCAGCGGGGTCTTGACAGGCTACTACGAGCAGTACTTC. Protein: CASGVLTGYYEQYF.

This clone was seen more than once but under ten times. The chain joins TRBV28 to TRBJ2-7, with 8 bases aligning to TRBD1. With V trimmed by 5 bases and J by 2 bases, 11 bases remained unmatched. This CDR3 has 16 residues. CDR1 and CDR2 from the germline V gene are MDHEN and SYDVKM. Here the CDR3 reads CASSGTRTGKTYEQYF. In nucleotides, the CDR3 is TGTGCCAGCAGTGGGACCCGGACAGGGAAGACCTACGAGCAGTACTTC. The complete variable domain, with remaining parts taken from reference TRBV28 and TRBJ2-7, reads DVKVTQSSRYLVKRTGEKVFLECVQDMDHENMFWYRQDPGLGLRLIYFSYDVKMKEKGDIPEGYSVSREKKERFSLILESASTNQTSMYLCASSGTRTGKTYEQYFGPGTRLTVT.

The CDR3 loop is CATSLQGTVARNNQPQHF. The CDR3 region has the DNA TGTGCCACCAGCCTTCAGGGGACAGTCGCAAGGAACAATCAGCCCCAGCATTTT. The chain uses TRBV15 and TRBJ1-5, with 7 bases fitting TRBD1. This CDR3 has 18 amino acids. After removal of 5 bases from V and 3 bases from J, the junction contained 16 bases not matched to a gene. Germline V lookup: CDR1 LNHNV, CDR2 YYDKDF (reference sequence).

V usage is TRBV7-4 and J usage is TRBJ2-5; no firm D call. This CDR3 has 15 residues. The V end lost 4 bases, the J end lost 5 bases, and 17 bases lay between the germline ends. In germline, CDR1 is SGHVT, CDR2 SQSDAQ. The CDR3 loop reads CASSSLPPQRETQYF. CDR3 coding DNA: TGTGCCAGCAGCTCATTGCCCCCCCAGAGGGAGACCCAGTACTTC.

This clone was detected a few times. The V and J genes are TRBV7-9 and TRBJ2-1, with 9 bases matching TRBD2. The CDR3 runs 14 residues. V lost 7 bases and J lost 2; bases outside the gene matches: 3. Germline V gene data show CDR1 as SEHNR and CDR2 as FQNEAQ (reference sequence). CDR3 in DNA: TGTGCCAGCAAACCTAGCGGGGCCTACAATGAGCAGTTCTTC. Translation: CASKPSGAYNEQFF.

In its sample, this clone was seen a few times. The chain joins TRBV4-1 to TRBJ2-1; 9 bases are a match to TRBD1. CDR1 MGHRA and CDR2 YSYEKL come from the germline V gene. CDR3 length: 18 residues. Trimming took 4 bases from V and 4 from J; bases not matched to a gene: 14. The CDR3 nucleotides are TGCGCCAGCAGCCCGTCATCCGGGACAGGGTTTTGGTACAATGAGCAGTTCTTC. Its protein is CASSPSSGTGFWYNEQFF.

This chain links TRBV6-5 with TRBJ2-3, with 11 bases aligning to TRBD1. This CDR3 region has 16 residues. V shed 2 bases and J 3 bases; nucleotides not matched to a gene: 4. Germline CDR1 and CDR2: MNHEY and SVGAGI. CDR3 DNA sequence: TGTGCCAGCAGTTACGGACAGGGGGCCGGGACAGATACGCAGTATTTT. This encodes CASSYGQGAGTDTQYF.

The chain carries TRBV4-3 and TRBJ1-2; 7 bases agree with TRBD1. The V gene end was trimmed by 2 bases and the J gene end by 8 bases; junction bases not matched to a gene: 17. This CDR3 has 17 residues. Germline CDR1 reads LGHNA; CDR2 reads YSLEER. The CDR3: CASSQRIHLTGTKGYTF. Here the CDR3 DNA reads TGCGCCAGCAGCCAACGCATACATTTGACAGGGACGAAAGGCTACACCTTC.

This sequence joins TRBV6-1 and TRBJ2-3; no firm D call. The CDR3 has 13 residues. Trimming removed 5 bases at V and 3 bases at J, with 9 bases between. Germline CDR1 is MNHNS and CDR2 is SASEGT. The CDR3 DNA is TGTGCCAGCAGTCTACCCTTAACAGATACGCAGTATTTT. Translated, it gives CASSLPLTDTQYF.

The chain links TRBV5-4 to TRBJ1-1; possible D gene TRBD1, 6 bases. Germline loops: CDR1 SGHNT, CDR2 YYREEE (reference sequence). V dropped 2 bases and J dropped 6 bases, with 14 bases sitting between them. This CDR3 spans 14 amino acids. The CDR3, as DNA: TGTGCCAGCAGCTTAACAGGGCTGTTGGCTGAAGCTTTCTTT. As protein: CASSLTGLLAEAFF.

The chain couples TRBV5-8 to TRBJ2-1, with TRBD2 matching 12 bases. The CDR3 has 14 amino acids. The V and J ends lost 4 bases and 6 bases, in that order; junction bases with no gene match: 2. Germline lookup yields CDR1 SGHTS and CDR2 YDEGEE. The CDR3 nucleotides are TGTGCCAGCAGCCTGACTAGCGGGGGCAATGAGCAGTTCTTC. Translated: CASSLTSGGNEQFF.

The chain has TRBV7-2 and TRBJ2-5, with D hard to call. CDR1 and CDR2 from the germline V gene are SGHTA and FQGNSA. The CDR3 loop spans 14 amino acids. V was trimmed by 1 base and J by 4 bases, leaving 10 bases between them. Here the CDR3 reads CASSLELVGETQYF. As DNA, the CDR3 is TGTGCCAGCAGCTTAGAATTAGTTGGAGAGACCCAGTACTTC.